The source of this T cell receptor (beta chain) is a study of blood T cells in healthy people across ages. Concerning this clonotype: Compared with germline, one end of the junction differs, possibly owing to a read error.

The CDR3 extends over 15 amino acids. Germline CDR1 is MDHEN and CDR2 is SYDVKM. Through a sample-barcoded 5' primer and a J-beta primer mix, a second PCR was run for roughly 7 to 11 cycles. TCRdb re-analysed the 5' RACE reads in MiXCR, keeping a single row per CDR3 protein. Among more than 900,000 distinct CDR3 sequences, under 35% were seen once, and the ten largest hold about 9.4%. Another study also made use of these data, one on T cells of mothers and their children. From that study: Each mother yielded more than 9.5 million TCR beta CDR3 reads. Each child yielded about 3 million reads.

The specimen was blood. This chain joins TRBV28 and TRBJ2-5; TRBD2 is a possible D gene (6 bases). The clonotype originates from a woman aged 40 to 49 in good health. DNA of the CDR3: TGTGCCAGCAGTTTCACCGAGCGGGCCCAAGAGACCCAGGACTTC. Translated: CASSFTERAQETQDF.